A single sample gave rise to the 21 T cell receptor beta chains below, sequenced in a study of control samples from healthy donors and cancer patients. Clones were sequenced by immunoSEQ multiplex PCR, and TCRdb holds only the in-frame ones, with some missing. This table has about 63,000 clones, approximately 89% appearing once. The specimen sequenced was PBMCs. Receptor source: a woman aged 60-75 years with lung cancer.

The chain combines TRBV18 with TRBJ2-5, with TRBD1 as a possible D gene (7 bases). The germline V gene has CDR1 KGHSH and CDR2 LQKENI. The CDR3 spans 14 residues. Deletions cut 3 bases from V and 6 bases from J, with 14 bases between. CDR3 sequence: CASSPEEGAKTQYF. CDR3 nucleotide sequence: TGTGCCAGCTCACCGGAGGAGGGGGCGAAGACCCAGTACTTC.

This clone was found a few times. The rearrangement joins TRBV10-3 to TRBJ1-6; 12 nucleotides match TRBD1. The germline CDR1 and CDR2 sequences are ENHRY and SYGVKD. V shed 5 bases and J 9 bases; nucleotides not matched to a gene: 8. This CDR3 contains 16 residues. The CDR3 DNA is TGTGCCATCAGTAAGGGACAGGGGGCACGAGGTTCACCCCTCCACTTT. It specifies CAISKGQGARGSPLHF.

The genes are TRBV11-2 and TRBJ2-1; D is unresolved. V lost 5 bases and J lost 1, with 9 bases in between. The germline CDR1 and CDR2 sequences are SGHAT and FQNNGV. The CDR3 is made up of 14 amino acids. CDR3 protein: CASSLDGSYNEQFF. The CDR3, as DNA: TGTGCCAGCAGCCTCGACGGTTCCTACAATGAGCAGTTCTTC.

The chain uses TRBV5-1 and TRBJ1-2; 8 bases fit TRBD1. The CDR3 runs 17 residues. The ends lost 4 bases at V and 2 bases at J; junction bases unmatched: 13. From germline, CDR1 is SGHRS and CDR2 YFSETQ. The CDR3 coding sequence is TGCGCCAGCAGCCCCTCGACAGGGGCTCTGGTCAACTATGGCTACACCTTC. Encoded protein: CASSPSTGALVNYGYTF.

The chain uses TRBV15 and TRBJ1-1; D is perhaps TRBD1 (5 bases). Per the germline V gene, CDR1 is LNHNV and CDR2 is YYDKDF (reference sequence). V lost 0 bases, J lost 2 bases, and 7 bases lay in between. CDR3 length: 14 residues. The CDR3 coding sequence is TGTGCCACCAGCAGAGATAGGGACAACACTGAAGCTTTCTTT. Translation gives CATSRDRDNTEAFF.

This clone was seen a single time. The chain employs TRBV2 and TRBJ1-2; weak D call: TRBD1 (6 bases). The CDR3 sequence is 15 residues long. From germline, CDR1 is SNHLY and CDR2 FYNNEI. V was clipped by 7 bases and J by 8 bases, with 23 bases between them. CDR3 sequence reads: CASKGTASGVGGYTF. CDR3 sequence (DNA): TGTGCCAGCAAGGGGACCGCCTCAGGGGTGGGAGGCTACACCTTC. Looking up the rest from reference TRBV2 and TRBJ1-2 gives the full variable domain: EPEVTQTPSHQVTQMGQEVILRCVPISNHLYFYWYRQILGQKVEFLVSFYNNEISEKSEIFDDQFSVERPDGSNFTLKIRSTKLEDSAMYFCASKGTASGVGGYTFGSGTRLTVV.

This clone came up once. V is TRBV18 and J is TRBJ2-7; possibly TRBD1 for D (6 bases). Germline V gene lookup returns CDR1 KGHSH and CDR2 LQKENI. The V and J ends lost 3 bases and 4 bases respectively, with 10 bases between them. The CDR3 has 13 amino acids. CDR3 in DNA: TGTGCCAGCTCACCCCCGGACAGTTACGAGCAGTACTTC. Its translation is CASSPPDSYEQYF.

V and J are TRBV6-6 and TRBJ2-1, with D maybe TRBD2 (5 bases). Trimming took off 6 bases at V and 2 bases at J, with 11 bases between the two ends. This CDR3 contains 14 residues. Germline CDR1 MNHNY, CDR2 SVGAGI (reference sequence). This chain's CDR3 is CASSPSGTYNEQFF. As DNA, the CDR3 is TGTGCCAGCAGCCCGTCCGGGACCTACAATGAGCAGTTCTTC.

This clone was observed once. The J gene is TRBJ1-5, the V gene TRBV16, with D perhaps TRBD1 (6 bases). The CDR3 has 16 residues. Germline values: CDR1 KGHSY, CDR2 FQNENV. V lost 0 bases, J lost 7 bases, and 16 bases lay in between. The CDR3 spells CASSQSARGTDQPQHF. For the CDR3, the DNA is TGTGCCAGCAGCCAATCGGCCAGGGGAACGGACCAGCCCCAGCATTTT.

The chain links TRBV28 to TRBJ1-3; tentative D call: TRBD1 (5 bases). Germline lookup yields CDR1 MDHEN and CDR2 SYDVKM. Deletions cut 5 bases from V and 0 bases from J, with 8 bases between. The CDR3 is 14 amino acids. CDR3: CASSPGSSGNTIYF. CDR3 DNA sequence: TGTGCCAGCAGTCCAGGGTCCTCTGGAAACACCATATATTTT.

V and J are TRBV5-1 and TRBJ1-4, with D maybe TRBD1 (5 bases). Germline V gene sequence: CDR1 SGHRS, CDR2 YFSETQ. The length of the CDR3 is 14 residues. Trimming pared 2 bases from V and 7 bases from J, leaving 12 bases between. The CDR3 loop reads CASSFGGSSEKLFF. Written as DNA, the CDR3 is TGCGCCAGCAGCTTTGGGGGGTCAAGTGAAAAACTGTTTTTT.

J is TRBJ2-2 and V is TRBV10-1, with 7 bases that match TRBD2. Germline CDR1 and CDR2: WNHNN and SYGVQD (reference sequence). V trimming: 6 bases; J trimming: 1 base; junction bases outside the gene matches: 2. CDR3 length equals 14 residues. Written as DNA, the CDR3 is TGCGCCAGCAGCCCTAGCGGGAACACCGGGGAGCTGTTTTTT. This translates into CASSPSGNTGELFF.

The DNA for the CDR3 is TGTGCCAGCAGCCGAACAGGGCCCACCGGGGAGCTGTTTTTT. Translation: CASSRTGPTGELFF. The V and J genes are TRBV3-1 (or the pseudogene TRBV3-2) and TRBJ2-2; a weak D match, TRBD1 (6 bases). The CDR3 totals 14 residues. Germline V gene lookup returns CDR1 LGHDT and CDR2 YNNKEL (reference sequence). The V end was cut by 4 bases, the J end by 4 bases, with 10 bases between.

The genes are TRBV7-9 and TRBJ1-4, with 7 bases that match TRBD1. Unmatched junction bases numbered 5, after V lost 5 bases and J lost 8 bases. Germline V gene data show CDR1 as SEHNR and CDR2 as FQNEAQ (reference sequence). CDR3 length: 13 amino acids. The CDR3 here is CASSRQGREKLFF. CDR3 bases: TGTGCCAGCAGCCGACAGGGTAGGGAAAAACTGTTTTTT.

The chain links TRBV4-1 to TRBJ2-5; D not resolved. Germline CDR1 reads MGHRA; CDR2 reads YSYEKL. Trimming took 0 bases from V and 5 from J, leaving 10 bases between them. This CDR3 is built from 14 residues. The CDR3 here is CASSQDPRRETQYF. The CDR3 region has the DNA TGCGCCAGCAGCCAAGATCCTCGACGGGAGACCCAGTACTTC.

The rearrangement uses TRBV10-2 and TRBJ2-7; D may correspond to TRBD1 or TRBD2 (5 bases each). Germline CDR1 is WSHSY and CDR2 is SAAADI. V was trimmed by 6 bases and J by 3 bases, leaving 18 bases between them. CDR3 size: 15 residues. CDR3 sequence (DNA): TGCGCCAGCAGCGATGGGACCACCGTGGGCTACGAGCAGTACTTC. This codes for CASSDGTTVGYEQYF.

The chain couples TRBV10-3 to TRBJ1-2, with a tentative D call TRBD1 (5 bases). The CDR3 contains 15 residues. The V and J ends lost 0 bases and 5 bases respectively, with 13 bases between them. CDR1 is ENHRY and CDR2 is SYGVKD in the germline V gene. The CDR3 DNA reads as TGTGCCATCAGTGAGTCTGGGACGGAGATTTATGGCTACACCTTC. Amino acids: CAISESGTEIYGYTF.

This clone was detected only once. The chain carries TRBV4-1 and TRBJ1-5; tentatively, D is TRBD1 (6 bases). The CDR3 length is 16 residues. Germline CDR1 is MGHRA and CDR2 is YSYEKL. Trimming took off 0 bases at V and 5 bases at J, with 14 bases between the two ends. The CDR3 sequence: CASSQDGGQTYQPQHF. CDR3 nucleotides: TGCGCCAGCAGCCAAGATGGAGGACAGACCTATCAGCCCCAGCATTTT.

The chain has TRBV5-1 and TRBJ2-7; the D is unclear. Between the trimmed V and J ends, which lost 4 bases and 0 bases, there was a span of 2 bases. This CDR3 contains 11 residues. Looked up from germline, CDR1 is SGHRS and CDR2 is YFSETQ. Here the CDR3 DNA reads TGCGCCAGCAGCAACTCCTACGAGCAGTACTTC. This gives the protein CASSNSYEQYF.

The chain links TRBV4-1 to TRBJ2-5, with 8 bases matching TRBD1. CDR3 length equals 16 residues. Germline V gene data show CDR1 as MGHRA and CDR2 as YSYEKL. The V gene end was trimmed by 1 base and the J gene end by 7 bases; junction bases not matched to a gene: 11. The chain's CDR3 is CASSQGPTGGPGTQYF. CDR3 DNA: TGCGCCAGCAGCCAAGGCCCTACAGGGGGGCCGGGGACCCAGTACTTC.

This clone was counted between two and nine times. This sequence joins TRBV10-1 and TRBJ2-2; D gene uncertain. The CDR3 totals 14 residues. The germline gives CDR1 WNHNN, CDR2 SYGVQD (reference sequence). V lost 2 bases to trimming and J lost 3 bases, with 7 bases between them. CDR3 residues: CASSEMSYTGELFF. The CDR3 DNA reads as TGCGCCAGCAGTGAGATGAGTTACACCGGGGAGCTGTTTTTT.